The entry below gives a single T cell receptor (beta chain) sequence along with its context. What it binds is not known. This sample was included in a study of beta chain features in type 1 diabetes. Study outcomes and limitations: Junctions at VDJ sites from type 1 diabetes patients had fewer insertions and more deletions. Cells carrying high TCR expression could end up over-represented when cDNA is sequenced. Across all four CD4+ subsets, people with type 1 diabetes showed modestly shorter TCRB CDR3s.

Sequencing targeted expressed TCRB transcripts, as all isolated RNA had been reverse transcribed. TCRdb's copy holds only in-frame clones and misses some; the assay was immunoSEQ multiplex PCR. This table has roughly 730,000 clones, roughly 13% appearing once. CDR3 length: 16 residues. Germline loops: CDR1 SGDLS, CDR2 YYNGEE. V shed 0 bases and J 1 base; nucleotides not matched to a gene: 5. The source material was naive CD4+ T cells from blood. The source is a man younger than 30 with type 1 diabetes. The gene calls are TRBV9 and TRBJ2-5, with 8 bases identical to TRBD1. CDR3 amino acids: CASSVASGQAQETQYF. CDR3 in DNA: TGTGCCAGCAGCGTAGCTTCGGGACAGGCCCAAGAGACCCAGTACTTC.